This T cell receptor (beta chain) was identified in a study of T cells expressing NK-cell markers. Each CDR3 protein gets one entry in TCRdb, which reprocessed the 5' RACE reads and gives no DNA. The table for this sample gives about 150,000 distinct CDR3 sequences. Germline loops: CDR1 DFQATT, CDR2 SNEGSKA (reference sequence). CDR3 size: 14 residues. The chain links TRBV20-1 to TRBJ2-7; without DNA, the TCRdb call of TRBD2 cannot be checked. This TCR was recovered from a man between 18 and 35 years old in good health. Input material: blood T cells: a sorted CD56 or NKG2C T cell subset, CD4+ or CD8+ T cells, or bulk PBMC T cells (not recorded which). Here the CDR3 reads CSAGTSGNSYEQYF.